A single sample gave rise to the 18 T cell receptor beta chains below, sequenced in a study of T cell changes during pregnancy in multiple sclerosis. Libraries were prepared by immunoSEQ multiplex PCR; TCRdb keeps only in-frame clonotypes and omits some of them. The sample lists some 71,000 clones, roughly 90% occurring once. The sequencing used peripheral blood, collected in the third trimester of pregnancy. These receptors were obtained from a female donor with multiple sclerosis, enrolled in a pregnancy study.

The chain uses TRBV9 and TRBJ1-3, with D unclear. Trimming took off 3 bases at V and 2 bases at J, with 12 bases between the two ends. The germline CDR1 and CDR2 sequences are SGDLS and YYNGEE. The CDR3 spans 15 residues. The CDR3, as DNA: TGTGCCAGCAGCGGTCTAAGCCATACTGGAAACACCATATATTTT. It specifies CASSGLSHTGNTIYF.

Only one count was recorded for this clone. In nucleotides, the CDR3 is TGTGCCAGCAGTGAAGATGGGGGCAGGAATTCACCCCTCCACTTT. It translates to CASSEDGGRNSPLHF. V is TRBV6-1 and J is TRBJ1-6, with TRBD1 as a possible D gene (6 bases). Germline CDR1 MNHNS, CDR2 SASEGT. Trimming pared 1 base from V and 7 bases from J, leaving 11 bases between. The CDR3 consists of 15 residues.

The chain combines TRBV5-1 with TRBJ2-1; 12 bases line up with TRBD2. Germline V lookup: CDR1 SGHRS, CDR2 YFSETQ. V lost 0 bases and J lost 0; bases outside the gene matches: 13. The CDR3 is 21 residues long. The CDR3 DNA reads as TGCGCCAGCAGCTTGGCCATAACTAGCGGGGGGTACCTGGGCTCCTACAATGAGCAGTTCTTC. This translates into CASSLAITSGGYLGSYNEQFF.

The chain couples TRBV15 to TRBJ1-5; D perhaps matches TRBD1 (6 bases). CDR1 is LNHNV, CDR2 YYDKDF, per germline (reference sequence). CDR3 length: 16 amino acids. V lost 0 bases and J 0 bases, leaving 9 bases between the germline ends. CDR3 protein: CATSREGGYSNQPQHF. The CDR3 nucleotides read TGTGCCACCAGCAGAGAAGGGGGTTATAGCAATCAGCCCCAGCATTTT.

DNA for the CDR3: TGCGCCAGCGCCGGGACTAGCGGGGGATTTTCAGATACGCAGTATTTT. Its protein is CASAGTSGGFSDTQYF. The rearrangement joins TRBV10-2 to TRBJ2-3; 14 bases line up with TRBD2. Germline V gene sequence: CDR1 WSHSY, CDR2 SAAADI. Trimming at V came to 8 bases and at J to 4 bases, leaving 8 bases not matched to a gene. CDR3 size: 16 residues.

The chain carries TRBV6-6 and TRBJ1-5, with D hard to call. The V end was cut by 6 bases, the J end by 7 bases, with 13 bases between. This CDR3 is 13 amino acids long. The germline V gene encodes CDR1 MNHNY and CDR2 SVGAGI (reference sequence). CDR3 DNA: TGTGCCAGCAGCCCGGCCCGGGGACAGCCCCAGCATTTT. Its protein product is CASSPARGQPQHF.

This clone was seen a single time. This chain uses TRBV7-2 with TRBJ2-7; D unresolved. The CDR3 has 13 residues. The germline CDR1 and CDR2 sequences are SGHTA and FQGNSA. Deletions cut 1 base from V and 4 bases from J, with 8 bases between. The CDR3, as DNA: TGTGCCAGCAGCTTAGTTCGTCGTTACGAGCAGTACTTC. This codes for CASSLVRRYEQYF.

The rearrangement uses TRBV19 and TRBJ1-5, with D perhaps matching TRBD1 (5 bases). CDR1 is LNHDA and CDR2 is SQIVND in the germline V gene (reference sequence). Between the trimmed V and J ends, which lost 0 bases and 7 bases, there was a span of 13 bases. The CDR3 length is 15 residues. This CDR3 reads CASSIDWGVYQPQHF. The CDR3 bases are TGTGCCAGTAGTATAGATTGGGGGGTTTACCAGCCCCAGCATTTT.

This chain joins TRBV13 and TRBJ2-7, with D possibly TRBD1 on 5 matching bases. V was clipped by 4 bases and J by 2 bases, with 15 bases between them. This CDR3 comprises 15 residues. Looked up from germline, CDR1 is PRHDT and CDR2 is FYEKMQ (reference sequence). The CDR3 reads CASSYHQGRAYEQYF. CDR3 sequence (DNA): TGTGCCAGCAGCTACCACCAGGGAAGGGCCTACGAGCAGTACTTC.

With respect to this clone: The same CDR3 arises from other DNA sequences in this sample as well. The J gene is TRBJ1-5, the V gene TRBV19; weak D call: TRBD1 (5 bases). CDR1 is LNHDA and CDR2 is SQIVND in the germline V gene (reference sequence). This CDR3 has 14 residues. V was trimmed by 3 bases and J by 2 bases, leaving 8 bases between them. Here the CDR3 reads CASSIFRGNQPQHF. For the CDR3, the DNA is TGTGCCAGTAGTATTTTCAGGGGCAATCAGCCCCAGCATTTT.

The V gene is TRBV11-1, the J gene TRBJ2-5, with D possibly TRBD1 on 6 matching bases. The CDR3 totals 14 residues. Trimming left V 5 bases short and J 1 base short, with 11 bases between. Germline V lookup: CDR1 SGHAT, CDR2 FQDESV (reference sequence). In DNA, the CDR3 is TGTGCCAGCAGCATCCGACAGGCCCAAGAGACCCAGTACTTC. It yields the protein CASSIRQAQETQYF.

The V call is TRBV19, the J call TRBJ1-2; TRBD1 matches at 8 bases. V gave up 2 bases and J gave up 6 bases; unmatched junction bases: 11. Germline-derived CDR1 and CDR2 are LNHDA and SQIVND (reference sequence). This CDR3 is 16 amino acids long. The CDR3 is CASSIIQGQELHGYTF. DNA for the CDR3: TGTGCCAGTAGTATAATACAGGGACAGGAGCTACATGGCTACACCTTC. Based on the CDR3 plus reference TRBV19 and TRBJ1-2, the full variable domain is DGGITQSPKYLFRKEGQNVTLSCEQNLNHDAMYWYRQDPGQGLRLIYYSQIVNDFQKGDIAEGYSVSREKKESFPLTVTSAQKNPTAFYLCASSIIQGQELHGYTFGSGTRLTVV.

V and J are TRBV6-4 and TRBJ1-1; D gene uncertain. Germline V gene lookup returns CDR1 MRHNA and CDR2 SNTAGT. This CDR3 region has 14 residues. Trimming took off 3 bases at V and 3 bases at J, with 11 bases between the two ends. CDR3 bases: TGTGCCAGCAGTGAATCAGTGGAGGACACTGAAGCTTTCTTT. The encoded protein is CASSESVEDTEAFF.

This chain joins TRBV5-1 and TRBJ1-1; the D gene is possibly TRBD1 (6 bases). With 8 bases removed from V and 1 base from J, the gap between germline ends came to 9 bases. CDR1 and CDR2 from the germline V gene are SGHRS and YFSETQ. This CDR3 is 12 amino acids long. The CDR3 DNA follows: TGCGCCAGTGGGGGACAGAACACTGAAGCTTTCTTT. Protein product: CASGGQNTEAFF.

The chain uses TRBV7-9 and TRBJ1-1; 12 bases agree with TRBD1. Germline CDR1 and CDR2: SEHNR and FQNEAQ (reference sequence). The CDR3 consists of 15 residues. Trimming at V came to 2 bases and at J to 5 bases, leaving 3 bases not matched to a gene. The CDR3 is CASSLLGQGATEAFF. As DNA, the CDR3 is TGTGCCAGCAGCTTATTGGGACAGGGGGCGACTGAAGCTTTCTTT.

The chain uses TRBV10-3 and TRBJ2-7; the D gene is possibly TRBD2 (5 bases). V was pared by 6 bases and J by 0 bases, with 15 bases between. In germline, CDR1 is ENHRY, CDR2 SYGVKD. There are 15 residues in the CDR3. Here the CDR3 reads CAISRSGTGSYEQYF. Written as DNA, the CDR3 is TGTGCCATCAGCAGAAGCGGTACGGGCTCCTACGAGCAGTACTTC.

The CDR3 DNA sequence: TGTGCCAGCAGCTTGTGGGGCAACGGGGAGACCCAGTACTTC. Its translation is CASSLWGNGETQYF. The rearrangement joins TRBV5-6 to TRBJ2-5; TRBD1 might be the D (5 bases). In germline, CDR1 is SGHDT, CDR2 YYEEEE. The CDR3 spans 14 residues. V was shortened by 1 base and J by 5 bases, with 12 bases between the two germline ends.

V and J are TRBV18 and TRBJ1-1; D remains ambiguous. In germline, CDR1 is KGHSH, CDR2 LQKENI. There are 15 residues in the CDR3. Trimming pared 0 bases from V and 0 bases from J, leaving 8 bases between. Written as DNA, the CDR3 is TGTGCCAGCTCACCACCGTCCCTAATGAACACTGAAGCTTTCTTT. This codes for CASSPPSLMNTEAFF.